Each of the 25 T cell receptor beta chains below was sequenced from the same sample in a study of T cell changes during pregnancy in multiple sclerosis. Profiled with immunoSEQ multiplex PCR; TCRdb holds only in-frame clones, not every one. The sample includes 45,000 to 55,000 clones, about 91% of them seen just once. The sequenced sample was peripheral blood, obtained after pregnancy. The source is a female donor with multiple sclerosis, enrolled in a pregnancy study.

CDR3 coding DNA: TGTGCCAGCAGCTCGGGCCCGGGGGAGCAGTACTTC. Protein: CASSSGPGEQYF. V usage is TRBV7-2 and J usage is TRBJ2-7; TRBD2 is a possible D gene (5 bases). The CDR3 has 12 amino acids. Per the germline V gene, CDR1 is SGHTA and CDR2 is FQGNSA. V was cut by 4 bases and J by 7 bases, with 11 bases left in between.

V is TRBV19 and J is TRBJ2-3; tentatively, D is TRBD2 (5 bases). Germline CDR1 reads LNHDA; CDR2 reads SQIVND (reference sequence). Trimming removed 1 base from V and 1 base from J, with 12 bases in between. The CDR3 contains 16 residues. The CDR3 nucleotides read TGTGCCAGTAGTATAGGGACTGGCCCCCGCACAGATACGCAGTATTTT. Translation gives CASSIGTGPRTDTQYF.

The DNA of the CDR3 is TGCAGCGGGGGACAGTCGGTGTTAGGTGGCTACACCTTC. Protein: CSGGQSVLGGYTF. V and J are TRBV29-1 and TRBJ1-2, with 7 bases identical to TRBD1. Germline V gene data show CDR1 as SQVTM and CDR2 as ANQGSEA. The CDR3 is 13 residues long. V shed 7 bases and J 7 bases; nucleotides not matched to a gene: 12.

This clone has just one count. The chain uses TRBV4-3 and TRBJ1-2; 7 positions agree with TRBD1. Looked up from germline, CDR1 is LGHNA and CDR2 is YSLEER. Trimming removed 4 bases from V and 8 bases from J; junction bases left unmatched: 13. The CDR3 has 15 amino acids. Here the CDR3 reads CASSRGDSDLEGYTF. The CDR3 DNA is TGCGCCAGCAGCCGAGGGGACAGCGACCTAGAGGGCTACACCTTC.

The chain joins TRBV30 to TRBJ2-5; no firm D call. CDR1 is GTSNPN and CDR2 is SVGIG in the germline V gene (reference sequence). Trimming left V 4 bases short and J 5 bases short, with 14 bases between. The CDR3 contains 13 residues. The CDR3 DNA sequence: TGTGCCTGGACTTCCCCCCGCGCCGAGACCCAGTACTTC. Translated: CAWTSPRAETQYF.

V is TRBV4-3 and J is TRBJ2-5, with 7 positions matching TRBD2. J lost 7 bases, V lost 0 bases, and 11 bases had no gene match. Germline CDR1 LGHNA, CDR2 YSLEER. The CDR3 extends over 16 amino acids. The DNA of the CDR3 is TGCGCCAGCAGCCAAGAGCCCCTCTCTCGGGGGGTGACCCAGTACTTC. It encodes CASSQEPLSRGVTQYF.

This clone was counted a single time. The V call is TRBV4-2, the J call TRBJ2-7, with D hard to call. This CDR3 region has 15 residues. V lost 0 bases to trimming and J lost 0 bases, with 9 bases between them. Germline V gene data show CDR1 as LGHNA and CDR2 as YNFKEQ. The CDR3 DNA is TGTGCCAGCAGCCAAGAGGCGTCTAGCTCCTACGAGCAGTACTTC. Residues: CASSQEASSSYEQYF.

The V call is TRBV7-9, the J call TRBJ2-7; D is possibly TRBD1 (5 bases). Trimming stripped 5 bases from V and 2 bases from J, with 16 bases between. Germline CDR1 and CDR2: SEHNR and FQNEAQ (reference sequence). CDR3 length: 15 amino acids. The CDR3 loop reads CASSPQGRIPYEQYF. For the CDR3, the DNA is TGTGCCAGCAGCCCCCAGGGCCGGATACCCTACGAGCAGTACTTC. The whole variable domain, remainder taken from reference TRBV7-9 and TRBJ2-7, is DTGVSQNPRHKITKRGQNVTFRCDPISEHNRLYWYRQTLGQGPEFLTYFQNEAQLEKSRLLSDRFSAERPKGSFSTLEIQRTEQGDSAMYLCASSPQGRIPYEQYFGPGTRLTVT.

The rearrangement links TRBV19 to TRBJ2-5; 8 bases line up with TRBD2. The CDR3 loop spans 15 amino acids. J lost 9 bases, V lost 0 bases, and 9 bases had no gene match. The germline CDR1 and CDR2 sequences are LNHDA and SQIVND (reference sequence). CDR3 sequence (DNA): TGTGCCAGTAGTATAGAGGCGGGGGGACCTCGGCCCCAGTACTTC. This encodes CASSIEAGGPRPQYF.

The J gene is TRBJ1-3, the V gene TRBV7-2, with D perhaps matching TRBD1 (6 bases). V shed 1 base and J shed 0 bases, with 10 bases lying between them. Looked up from germline, CDR1 is SGHTA and CDR2 is FQGNSA. This CDR3 comprises 16 residues. This CDR3 is CASSLVGTSSGNTIYF. CDR3 sequence (DNA): TGTGCCAGCAGCTTAGTAGGGACAAGCTCTGGAAACACCATATATTTT.

This clone was observed once. The V call is TRBV6-1, the J call TRBJ1-1, with 8 nucleotides matching TRBD1. The V gene end was trimmed by 5 bases and the J gene end by 3 bases; junction bases not matched to a gene: 5. The CDR3 contains 14 residues. Looked up from germline, CDR1 is MNHNS and CDR2 is SASEGT. CDR3: CASSIQGGYTEAFF. CDR3 sequence (DNA): TGTGCCAGCAGTATACAGGGGGGGTACACTGAAGCTTTCTTT.

The chain carries TRBV5-4 and TRBJ2-7, with TRBD2 matching over 7 bases. CDR1 and CDR2 (germline): SGHNT, YYREEE (reference sequence). With V trimmed by 7 bases and J by 5 bases, 9 bases remained unmatched. The CDR3 has 13 amino acids. CDR3 protein: CASFSGGGNEQYF. The CDR3 DNA reads TGTGCCAGCTTCTCGGGGGGTGGTAACGAGCAGTACTTC.

The V gene is TRBV6-5, the J gene TRBJ2-2; D unresolved. V was shortened by 0 bases and J by 6 bases, with 5 bases between the two germline ends. This CDR3 region has 13 residues. CDR1 MNHEY and CDR2 SVGAGI come from the germline V gene. The DNA for the CDR3 is TGTGCCAGCAGTTACTCGAAGCCCGGGGAGCTGTTTTTT. Its translation: CASSYSKPGELFF.

In nucleotides, the CDR3 is TGTGCCAGCAGGAATAGGGGAGGCACTGAAGCTTTCTTT. This sequence encodes CASRNRGGTEAFF. V and J are TRBV7-2 and TRBJ1-1; D possibly corresponds to TRBD1 (5 bases). The CDR3 contains 13 residues. Trimming took 6 bases from V and 4 from J, leaving 12 bases between them. In germline, CDR1 is SGHTA, CDR2 FQGNSA.

This chain connects TRBV7-2 to TRBJ1-6; D perhaps matches TRBD1 (5 bases). This CDR3 spans 14 amino acids. From germline, CDR1 is SGHTA and CDR2 FQGNSA. Between the trimmed V and J ends, which lost 2 bases and 7 bases, there was a span of 9 bases. The CDR3 nucleotides are TGTGCCAGCAGCTTAAGACAGTCCAATTCACCCCTCCACTTT. This translates into CASSLRQSNSPLHF. Supplemented by reference TRBV7-2 and TRBJ1-6, the full variable domain reads GAGVSQSPSNKVTEKGKDVELRCDPISGHTALYWYRQSLGQGLEFLIYFQGNSAPDKSGLPSDRFSAERTGGSVSTLTIQRTQQEDSAVYLCASSLRQSNSPLHFGNGTRLTVT.

This clone turned up a few times. The chain is built from TRBV2 and TRBJ2-5, with 12 bases identical to TRBD2. Per germline, CDR1 SNHLY and CDR2 FYNNEI. V trimming: 4 bases; J trimming: 2 bases; junction bases outside the gene matches: 5. This CDR3 spans 16 amino acids. The CDR3 DNA reads TGTGCCAGCAGTGCAAGACTAGCGGGGGTACAAGAGACCCAGTACTTC. Protein sequence: CASSARLAGVQETQYF.

J is TRBJ2-1 and V is TRBV7-2; D uncertain. The CDR3 extends over 12 amino acids. V was shortened by 5 bases and J by 9 bases, with 11 bases between the two germline ends. Germline assignment: CDR1 SGHTA and CDR2 FQGNSA. CDR3 sequence (DNA): TGTGCCAGCAGCCCCCGGGTCACTGAGCAGTTCTTC. Translated, it gives CASSPRVTEQFF.

As regards this clone: A junction end diverges from the germline sequence, so it may reflect a read error. The chain couples TRBV7-7 to TRBJ2-1; D call uncertain. Germline assignment: CDR1 SSHAT and CDR2 FNYEAQ (reference sequence). The CDR3 totals 17 residues. For the CDR3, the DNA is TGTGCTAGCAGCTTTAAAATGACATACCTATCCTACAATGAGCAGTTCTTC. Its translation: CASSFKMTYLSYNEQFF. Combining the CDR3 with reference TRBV7-7 and TRBJ2-1 gives the whole variable domain GAGVSQSPRYKVTKRGQDVTLRCDPISSHATLYWYQQALGQGPEFLTYFNYEAQPDKSGLPSDRFSAERPEGSISTLTIQRTEQRDSAMYRCASSFKMTYLSYNEQFFGPGTRLTVL.

The chain links TRBV2 to TRBJ1-5; TRBD1 aligns across 7 bases. The CDR3 contains 11 residues. J gave up 9 bases and V 8 bases, and 4 bases lay outside the gene matches. The V gene's germline CDR1 is SNHLY and CDR2 FYNNEI. The CDR3 bases are TGTGCCAGCCAGGGGGGTGGGCCCCAGCATTTT. It specifies CASQGGGPQHF. Full variable domain (missing parts from reference TRBV2 and TRBJ1-5): EPEVTQTPSHQVTQMGQEVILRCVPISNHLYFYWYRQILGQKVEFLVSFYNNEISEKSEIFDDQFSVERPDGSNFTLKIRSTKLEDSAMYFCASQGGGPQHFGDGTRLSIL.

The chain couples TRBV6-4 to TRBJ1-6; D unresolved. This CDR3 spans 13 amino acids. The V gene's germline CDR1 is MRHNA and CDR2 SNTAGT. V dropped 4 bases and J dropped 8 bases, with 9 bases sitting between them. CDR3 region: CASSVQVDSPLHF. The CDR3 coding sequence is TGTGCCAGCAGTGTCCAGGTGGATTCACCCCTCCACTTT.

The chain links TRBV7-2 to TRBJ2-7; no reliable D call. V dropped 3 bases and J dropped 5 bases, with 14 bases sitting between them. CDR3 length: 14 residues. CDR1 SGHTA and CDR2 FQGNSA come from the germline V gene. In DNA form, the CDR3 reads TGTGCCAGCAGCTTGGCAGTCAAACCCAACGAGCAGTACTTC. It codes for CASSLAVKPNEQYF.

DNA for the CDR3: TGTGCCAGCAGTTTGGCCGCCTCTAGCACAGATACGCAGTATTTT. Translated, it gives CASSLAASSTDTQYF. The chain uses TRBV27 and TRBJ2-3; no reliable D call. This CDR3 contains 15 residues. V lost 3 bases, J lost 0 bases, and 10 bases lay in between. Germline values: CDR1 MNHEY, CDR2 SMNVEV (reference sequence).

The chain carries TRBV23-1 and TRBJ1-2, with a possible D match to TRBD1 (6 bases). TRBV23-1 is assigned to the ORF class and has an uncertain function. This CDR3 is 12 amino acids long. Trimming took off 6 bases at V and 7 bases at J, with 12 bases between the two ends. Here the CDR3 DNA reads TGCGCCAGCAGATGGACAGTTCTTGGCTACACCTTC. Translated: CASRWTVLGYTF.

The chain couples TRBV29-1 to TRBJ2-5; D possibly corresponds to TRBD2 (6 bases). Germline values: CDR1 SQVTM, CDR2 ANQGSEA. The ends were cut back, 2 bases at V and 3 bases at J, with 10 bases in the middle. CDR3 length: 13 residues. The CDR3 sequence is CSVEIAAKETQYF. Here the CDR3 DNA reads TGCAGCGTTGAAATAGCGGCAAAAGAGACCCAGTACTTC.

The chain uses TRBV27 and TRBJ1-5, with TRBD1 matching over 7 bases. Per the germline V gene, CDR1 is MNHEY and CDR2 is SMNVEV (reference sequence). V lost 3 bases to trimming and J lost 12 bases; unmatched junction nucleotides: 8. This CDR3 contains 13 residues. DNA of the CDR3: TGTGCCAGCAGTTTCTCGACAGGGAAGTTCCAGCATTTT. Translated: CASSFSTGKFQHF.